These 30 T cell receptor beta chains were all obtained from the same sample, sequenced in a study of blood T cell repertoires in COVID-19. TCRdb's table, derived via immunoSEQ multiplex PCR, lists solely in-frame clones and lacks some. The data hold 310,000 or so clones, with about 88% observed a single time. Material for sequencing was PBMCs or T cells enriched from blood (not recorded which). The receptors stem from a woman aged 40-49 years who had recovered from COVID-19.

The V gene is TRBV28, the J gene TRBJ1-3, with a possible D match to TRBD1 (5 bases). Trimming removed 7 bases at V and 1 base at J, with 11 bases between. This CDR3 comprises 14 residues. Germline V gene data show CDR1 as MDHEN and CDR2 as SYDVKM. The CDR3 DNA is TGTGCCAGCACCTTGGGGACTTCTGGAAACACCATATATTTT. As protein: CASTLGTSGNTIYF.

This chain uses TRBV27 with TRBJ2-7; 8 positions match TRBD2. The CDR3 covers 15 residues. Germline CDR1 is MNHEY and CDR2 is SMNVEV (reference sequence). After removal of 4 bases from V and 3 bases from J, the junction contained 8 bases not matched to a gene. The CDR3 loop is CASSYRAGAYYEQYF. For the CDR3, the DNA is TGTGCCAGCAGTTACCGAGCGGGAGCTTACTACGAGCAGTACTTC.

The chain uses TRBV27 and TRBJ2-7; TRBD2 is a possible D gene (6 bases). In germline, CDR1 is MNHEY, CDR2 SMNVEV (reference sequence). Trimming took 3 bases from V and 5 from J, leaving 11 bases between them. The CDR3 spans 13 residues. In DNA form, the CDR3 reads TGTGCCAGCAGTTTGGAAGGGAGGAACGAGCAGTACTTC. As protein: CASSLEGRNEQYF.

The chain uses TRBV25-1 and TRBJ1-1; TRBD1 is a possible D gene (5 bases). CDR1 MGHDK and CDR2 SYGVNS come from the germline V gene. Trimming cost V 4 bases and J 1 base, with 10 bases left between them. The CDR3 covers 14 residues. The CDR3 DNA reads as TGTGCCAGCAGTGGAGCAGGGTGGAACACTGAAGCTTTCTTT. Translation gives CASSGAGWNTEAFF.

This rearrangement joins TRBV7-3 to TRBJ2-1; 8 nucleotides align to TRBD1. Germline assignment: CDR1 SGHTA and CDR2 FQGTGA. The CDR3 runs 18 residues. V shed 5 bases, J shed 3 bases, and the junction held 15 bases outside the gene matches. The CDR3 reads CASSQMDRDDPFYNEQFF. The CDR3 DNA is TGTGCCAGCAGCCAAATGGACAGGGATGATCCCTTCTACAATGAGCAGTTCTTC.

This clone has only one observation. The V gene is TRBV11-3, the J gene TRBJ2-5; no reliable D call. The CDR3 is 16 amino acids. Germline V gives CDR1 SGHNT, CDR2 YENEEA. The germline V and J ends were trimmed by 2 bases and 8 bases, with 21 bases remaining between them. In DNA form, the CDR3 reads TGTGCCAGCAGCTTATACAGTTTGAGTCGAAGAGTAACCCAGTACTTC. It specifies CASSLYSLSRRVTQYF.

The rearrangement uses TRBV30 and TRBJ1-4, with D perhaps TRBD1 (6 bases). The ends were cut back, 3 bases at V and 7 bases at J, with 15 bases in the middle. The CDR3 length is 14 residues. Germline V gene data show CDR1 as GTSNPN and CDR2 as SVGIG (reference sequence). As DNA, the CDR3 is TGTGCCTGGAGCCTAGGACAGTCTTCTGAAAAACTGTTTTTT. It translates to CAWSLGQSSEKLFF.

The V and J genes are TRBV7-3 and TRBJ2-1; D possibly corresponds to TRBD2 (6 bases). Germline V gene lookup returns CDR1 SGHTA and CDR2 FQGTGA. Trimming removed 5 bases at V and 6 bases at J, with 14 bases between. The CDR3 is made up of 14 amino acids. CDR3 nucleotides: TGTGCCAGCAGCCAAGGTGGTAGCGGCAATGAGCAGTTCTTC. Residues: CASSQGGSGNEQFF.

Here the CDR3 reads CASSLRGLGETQYF. The CDR3 coding sequence is TGTGCCAGCAGCTTACGGGGACTAGGGGAGACCCAGTACTTC. This chain links TRBV13 with TRBJ2-5, with 8 bases matching TRBD2. V was clipped by 2 bases and J by 5 bases; unmatched bases: 4. The CDR3 loop spans 14 amino acids. The germline CDR1 and CDR2 sequences are PRHDT and FYEKMQ (reference sequence). The full variable domain, rest sourced from reference TRBV13 and TRBJ2-5, is AAGVIQSPRHLIKEKRETATLKCYPIPRHDTVYWYQQGPGQDPQFLISFYEKMQSDKGSIPDRFSAQQFSDYHSELNMSSLELGDSALYFCASSLRGLGETQYFGPGTRLLVL.

The chain recombines TRBV7-2 with TRBJ2-1, with TRBD2 as a possible D gene (6 bases). Germline values: CDR1 SGHTA, CDR2 FQGNSA. V was shortened by 2 bases and J by 2 bases, with 10 bases between the two germline ends. This CDR3 region has 15 residues. The DNA of the CDR3 is TGTGCCAGCAGCTTATTGCGGGAAGCCTACAATGAGCAGTTCTTC. This encodes CASSLLREAYNEQFF.

V usage is TRBV27 and J usage is TRBJ1-4, with 7 bases matching TRBD1. The CDR3 covers 13 residues. Germline V CDR1 and CDR2: MNHEY, SMNVEV (reference sequence). Losses at the gene ends were 4 bases for V and 8 bases for J; bases not matched to a gene: 4. The CDR3 sequence is CASSWDRREKLFF. The CDR3 nucleotides read TGTGCCAGCAGTTGGGACAGAAGAGAAAAACTGTTTTTT.

Remarks on this clone: The sample has other DNA sequences that encode this CDR3 too. J is TRBJ2-3 and V is TRBV7-2; possibly TRBD2 for D (6 bases). Germline-derived CDR1 and CDR2 are SGHTA and FQGNSA. The CDR3 loop spans 14 amino acids. V lost 5 bases and J lost 0, with 9 bases in between. DNA for the CDR3: TGTGCCAGCAGCCCGGGACTGAGCACAGATACGCAGTATTTT. Protein product: CASSPGLSTDTQYF.

V usage is TRBV2 and J usage is TRBJ1-4; maybe TRBD1 (6 bases). Germline loops: CDR1 SNHLY, CDR2 FYNNEI. Trimming pared 5 bases from V and 8 bases from J, leaving 15 bases between. This CDR3 spans 14 amino acids. CDR3 in amino acids: CASSPGGAGEKLFF. In DNA, the CDR3 is TGTGCCAGCAGTCCCGGGGGGGCGGGAGAAAAACTGTTTTTT.

This rearrangement joins TRBV4-3 to TRBJ2-5; D is unclear. The CDR3 spans 13 residues. V shed 0 bases and J shed 5 bases, with 7 bases lying between them. Germline V gene sequence: CDR1 LGHNA, CDR2 YSLEER. CDR3 loop: CASSQEFRETQYF. CDR3 sequence (DNA): TGCGCCAGCAGCCAAGAATTCCGGGAGACCCAGTACTTC.

The CDR3 spells CASSQVMLSRETQYF. Here the CDR3 DNA reads TGTGCCAGCAGCCAAGTGATGCTGTCGAGGGAGACCCAGTACTTC. The chain is built from TRBV3-1 (or the pseudogene TRBV3-2) and TRBJ2-5, with D hard to call. The CDR3 is 15 residues long. CDR1 and CDR2 from the germline V gene are LGHDT and YNNKEL (reference sequence). V dropped 1 base and J dropped 5 bases, with 14 bases sitting between them.

The CDR3 reads CASTRGGADTEAFF. CDR3 coding DNA: TGTGCCAGCACCCGAGGGGGCGCAGACACTGAAGCTTTCTTT. The rearrangement links TRBV9 to TRBJ1-1; 7 positions agree with TRBD1. CDR1 and CDR2 from the germline V gene are SGDLS and YYNGEE. After removal of 6 bases from V and 3 bases from J, the junction contained 8 bases not matched to a gene. The CDR3 sequence is 14 residues long.

The rearrangement links TRBV19 to TRBJ1-1; no reliable D call. Germline CDR1 LNHDA, CDR2 SQIVND (reference sequence). V dropped 6 bases and J dropped 4 bases, with 12 bases sitting between them. There are 13 residues in the CDR3. As DNA, the CDR3 is TGTGCCAGTAGCTCCACAGAGAGCACTGAAGCTTTCTTT. Its translation: CASSSTESTEAFF.

The chain combines TRBV6-5 with TRBJ2-7; no clear D. Germline loops: CDR1 MNHEY, CDR2 SVGAGI. Trimming removed 0 bases from V and 0 bases from J, with 12 bases in between. The CDR3 is 16 amino acids. Here the CDR3 DNA reads TGTGCCAGCAGTTACTCTAGCCTTATGAGCTCCTACGAGCAGTACTTC. Translating gives CASSYSSLMSSYEQYF.

This chain connects TRBV7-3 to TRBJ2-5, with a weak D call TRBD1 (6 bases). V lost 5 bases to trimming and J lost 2 bases, with 9 bases between them. The CDR3 is 13 residues long. CDR1 SGHTA and CDR2 FQGTGA come from the germline V gene. The CDR3 protein is CASSQGLQETQYF. The CDR3 DNA is TGTGCCAGCAGCCAGGGGCTGCAAGAGACCCAGTACTTC. The entire variable domain, with the rest obtained from reference TRBV7-3 and TRBJ2-5, is as follows: GAGVSQTPSNKVTEKGKYVELRCDPISGHTALYWYRQSLGQGPEFLIYFQGTGAADDSGLPNDRFFAVRPEGSVSTLKIQRTERGDSAVYLCASSQGLQETQYFGPGTRLLVL.

This chain links TRBV30 with TRBJ2-7, with D possibly TRBD2 on 6 matching bases. Trimming pared 0 bases from V and 0 bases from J, leaving 15 bases between. The CDR3 is made up of 16 amino acids. Germline V CDR1 and CDR2: GTSNPN, SVGIG (reference sequence). The CDR3, as DNA: TGTGCCTGGAGTGTGGGTACTAGCCAATACTCCTACGAGCAGTACTTC. The encoded protein is CAWSVGTSQYSYEQYF.

V is TRBV30 and J is TRBJ1-1, with D unresolved. The CDR3 loop spans 12 amino acids. Germline CDR1 GTSNPN, CDR2 SVGIG (reference sequence). V shed 5 bases and J shed 1 base, with 8 bases lying between them. The CDR3 region is CAWGQANTEAFF. The CDR3 nucleotides read TGTGCCTGGGGGCAGGCGAACACTGAAGCTTTCTTT.

The rearrangement joins TRBV19 to TRBJ1-1; tentatively, D is TRBD1 (5 bases). Germline-derived CDR1 and CDR2 are LNHDA and SQIVND (reference sequence). The CDR3 runs 14 residues. The V end lost 4 bases, the J end lost 1 base, and 10 bases lay between the germline ends. For the CDR3, the DNA is TGTGCCAGTAGTAGCGGTAGGGGGAACACTGAAGCTTTCTTT. This gives the protein CASSSGRGNTEAFF. Supplemented by reference TRBV19 and TRBJ1-1, the full variable domain reads DGGITQSPKYLFRKEGQNVTLSCEQNLNHDAMYWYRQDPGQGLRLIYYSQIVNDFQKGDIAEGYSVSREKKESFPLTVTSAQKNPTAFYLCASSSGRGNTEAFFGQGTRLTVV.

This clone occurred a few times. The genes are TRBV19 and TRBJ1-2; TRBD1 might be the D (5 bases). Trimming shortened V by 2 bases and J by 5 bases, and 15 bases separated the two germline ends. CDR3 length: 15 residues. Germline CDR1 LNHDA, CDR2 SQIVND (reference sequence). The CDR3 nucleotides are TGTGCCAGTAGTATAATAGGGGTAGGGCATTATGGCTACACCTTC. It specifies CASSIIGVGHYGYTF.

This clone was picked up one time. V and J are TRBV5-3 and TRBJ2-2; perhaps TRBD2 as D (6 bases). TRBV5-3 is identified as an open reading frame with a role that is uncertain. This CDR3 is built from 16 residues. Trimming pared 3 bases from V and 0 bases from J, leaving 12 bases between. CDR3 in DNA: TGTGCCAGAAGCTGGCGGGGTACCACGAACACCGGGGAGCTGTTTTTT. This sequence encodes CARSWRGTTNTGELFF.

The gene calls are TRBV20-1 and TRBJ2-1; D gene uncertain. This CDR3 has 11 residues. In germline, CDR1 is DFQATT, CDR2 SNEGSKA (reference sequence). V was cut by 6 bases and J by 4 bases, with 7 bases left in between. CDR3 DNA sequence: TGCAGTGCCTTCCCTTACAATGAGCAGTTCTTC. The encoded protein is CSAFPYNEQFF.

This clone was seen a single time. J is TRBJ1-5 and V is TRBV3-1 (or the pseudogene TRBV3-2), with D possibly being TRBD1 (6 bases). This CDR3 has 15 amino acids. The germline V gene encodes CDR1 LGHDT and CDR2 YNNKEL (reference sequence). Trimming pared 2 bases from V and 6 bases from J, leaving 14 bases between. This chain's CDR3 is CASSQSGDRGQPQHF. CDR3 DNA: TGTGCCAGCAGCCAATCAGGGGATAGGGGTCAGCCCCAGCATTTT.

This chain uses TRBV5-1 with TRBJ2-7; TRBD1 aligns across 10 bases. CDR3 size: 16 residues. The ends lost 0 bases at V and 3 bases at J; junction bases unmatched: 6. Germline V gene sequence: CDR1 SGHRS, CDR2 YFSETQ. In DNA, the CDR3 is TGCGCCAGCAGCTTGGCCGGGACAGGGGAGGGCTACGAGCAGTACTTC. Amino acids: CASSLAGTGEGYEQYF. The full variable domain, completed using reference TRBV5-1 and TRBJ2-7, is KAGVTQTPRYLIKTRGQQVTLSCSPISGHRSVSWYQQTPGQGLQFLFEYFSETQRNKGNFPGRFSGRQFSNSRSEMNVSTLELGDSALYLCASSLAGTGEGYEQYFGPGTRLTVT.

The rearrangement uses TRBV29-1 and TRBJ2-7; possible D gene TRBD1, 6 bases. Trimming removed 1 base at V and 3 bases at J, with 13 bases between. Germline values: CDR1 SQVTM, CDR2 ANQGSEA. CDR3 length equals 14 residues. The CDR3 region has the DNA TGCAGCGTTGAAGGCCCAGGGGAGAGCTACGAGCAGTACTTC. It translates to CSVEGPGESYEQYF.

The V and J genes are TRBV9 and TRBJ1-3; a weak D match, TRBD1 (6 bases). CDR1 and CDR2 from the germline V gene are SGDLS and YYNGEE. The length of the CDR3 is 17 residues. Between the trimmed V and J ends, which lost 3 bases and 4 bases, there was a span of 20 bases. This chain's CDR3 is CASSAALRGGAGNTIYF. The CDR3 bases are TGTGCCAGCAGCGCTGCCCTCCGGGGGGGGGCAGGAAACACCATATATTTT.

The rearrangement links TRBV15 to TRBJ1-2; D remains unclear. This CDR3 region has 13 residues. Trimming pared 8 bases from V and 2 bases from J, leaving 12 bases between. CDR1 is LNHNV, CDR2 YYDKDF, per germline (reference sequence). The CDR3 is CATAAVENYGYTF. The CDR3 DNA reads TGTGCCACCGCAGCGGTTGAGAACTATGGCTACACCTTC.